This T cell receptor beta chain comes out of a study of T cell responses to AZD1222 COVID-19 vaccine. Study summary: Pooled samples include second doses given at about 4 or 12 weeks.

Germline values: CDR1 SGHTA, CDR2 FQGNSA. This CDR3 has 14 residues. The ends were cut back, 7 bases at V and 1 base at J, with 13 bases in the middle. This clone was observed once. The repertoire was sequenced with immunoSEQ multiplex PCR; TCRdb's copy has only in-frame clones and lacks some. The sample carries just under 35,000 clones, approximately 86% recorded once. The rearrangement joins TRBV7-2 to TRBJ1-1; a possible D gene is TRBD1 (6 bases). The sequencing used peripheral blood, collected on day 0 of AZD1222 vaccination. This TCR was sampled from an adult in good health. The CDR3 bases are TGTGCCAGCAAATTGGGGGCCACGAACACTGAAGCTTTCTTT. Translated: CASKLGATNTEAFF.